Below, 24 T cell receptor beta chains from the same sample are listed, as sequenced in a study of blood T cell repertoires in COVID-19. TCRdb's copy holds only in-frame clones and misses some; the assay was immunoSEQ multiplex PCR. Among approximately 65,000 clones, about 82% were seen once, and the ten largest hold 3% to 4.5%. Specimen: PBMCs or T cells enriched from blood (not recorded which). Receptor source: a woman aged 40 to 50 with acute COVID-19.

The CDR3: CATSTSSTYEQYF. The CDR3 bases are TGTGCCACCTCGACTAGCAGCACCTACGAGCAGTACTTC. The chain joins TRBV28 to TRBJ2-7, with 7 positions matching TRBD2. There are 13 residues in the CDR3. With V trimmed by 10 bases and J by 2 bases, 8 bases remained unmatched. Germline V CDR1 and CDR2: MDHEN, SYDVKM.

The chain links TRBV11-2 to TRBJ2-5; tentative D call: TRBD1 (6 bases). This CDR3 comprises 17 residues. The V and J ends lost 4 bases and 5 bases respectively, with 23 bases between them. Germline loops: CDR1 SGHAT, CDR2 FQNNGV. Written as DNA, the CDR3 is TGTGCCAGCAGCTCAGTGGGTGGTCAAGACCAGGGGGAGACCCAGTACTTC. It is translated as CASSSVGGQDQGETQYF.

The chain recombines TRBV9 with TRBJ1-5; TRBD1 matches 9 bases. The V gene end was trimmed by 3 bases and the J gene end by 6 bases; junction bases not matched to a gene: 4. The CDR3 spans 14 residues. Germline V gives CDR1 SGDLS, CDR2 YYNGEE. The CDR3 sequence is CASSGNRGPQPQHF. The CDR3 DNA follows: TGTGCCAGCAGCGGCAACAGGGGGCCTCAGCCCCAGCATTTT.

The V gene is TRBV28, the J gene TRBJ1-1; D possibly corresponds to TRBD1 (5 bases). V gave up 3 bases and J gave up 3 bases, with 26 bases separating them. The CDR3 totals 19 residues. Germline CDR1 reads MDHEN; CDR2 reads SYDVKM. This CDR3 reads CASSFQGLGRTQKDTEAFF. In nucleotides, the CDR3 is TGTGCCAGCAGTTTTCAGGGCCTCGGACGTACCCAGAAGGACACTGAAGCTTTCTTT.

The gene calls are TRBV7-3 and TRBJ2-2; 7 bases are a match to TRBD1. The CDR3 sequence is 16 residues long. In germline, CDR1 is SGHTA, CDR2 FQGTGA. V dropped 2 bases and J dropped 4; count of bases not matched to a gene: 7. The CDR3 nucleotides read TGTGCCAGCAGCTTACTAGGGGGCGGCGGCACCGGGGAGCTGTTTTTT. Amino acid sequence: CASSLLGGGGTGELFF.

J is TRBJ2-1 and V is TRBV11-2; TRBD2 aligns across 10 bases. The V and J ends lost 4 bases and 5 bases, in that order; junction bases with no gene match: 8. The V gene's germline CDR1 is SGHAT and CDR2 FQNNGV. The CDR3 loop spans 16 amino acids. This CDR3 is CASSSLLAGGHNEQFF. DNA for the CDR3: TGTGCCAGCAGCTCCCTATTAGCGGGGGGACACAATGAGCAGTTCTTC.

The chain carries TRBV5-1 and TRBJ2-3; no definite D call. CDR3 length: 13 residues. Germline V gives CDR1 SGHRS, CDR2 YFSETQ. V was cut by 4 bases and J by 2 bases, with 8 bases left in between. CDR3 in amino acids: CASSHTYTDTQYF. CDR3 nucleotides: TGCGCCAGCAGCCATACATACACAGATACGCAGTATTTT.

The chain recombines TRBV9 with TRBJ1-2; TRBD1 might be the D (5 bases). The CDR3 contains 13 residues. V lost 0 bases, J lost 5 bases, and 8 bases lay in between. The germline gives CDR1 SGDLS, CDR2 YYNGEE. The CDR3 sequence is CASSVEGDYGYTF. CDR3 in DNA: TGTGCCAGCAGCGTAGAAGGGGATTATGGCTACACCTTC.

The gene calls are TRBV28 and TRBJ1-2, with TRBD1 as a possible D gene (5 bases). Looked up from germline, CDR1 is MDHEN and CDR2 is SYDVKM. The V end was cut by 7 bases, the J end by 6 bases, with 27 bases between. The CDR3 sequence is 17 residues long. For the CDR3, the DNA is TGTGCCAGCAAAGGTTTTGGGGGACTAGTGAAGGGTAATGGCTACACCTTC. Translated, it gives CASKGFGGLVKGNGYTF.

The CDR3 here is CASSFPQQSTDTQYF. CDR3 nucleotide sequence: TGTGCCAGCAGCTTTCCACAGCAAAGCACAGATACGCAGTATTTT. The chain carries TRBV7-9 and TRBJ2-3; D is undetermined. CDR3 length: 15 amino acids. V was pared by 3 bases and J by 0 bases, with 10 bases between. Per the germline V gene, CDR1 is SEHNR and CDR2 is FQNEAQ (reference sequence).

CDR3 sequence: CASSVAYSLNTEAFF. CDR3 nucleotides: TGTGCCAGCAGCGTAGCATATAGCCTGAACACTGAAGCTTTCTTT. V gene TRBV9 combines with J gene TRBJ1-1; D is undetermined. CDR1 and CDR2 (germline): SGDLS, YYNGEE. Trimming removed 0 bases at V and 0 bases at J, with 9 bases between. The CDR3 covers 15 residues.

The chain uses TRBV5-5 and TRBJ2-2; a weak D match, TRBD1 (5 bases). Germline V gives CDR1 SGHKS, CDR2 YYEKEE (reference sequence). V was pared by 1 base and J by 0 bases, with 10 bases between. The CDR3 extends over 16 amino acids. The CDR3 region has the DNA TGTGCCAGCAGCTTGACACAGGATTCGAACACCGGGGAGCTGTTTTTT. It codes for CASSLTQDSNTGELFF.

V usage is TRBV19 and J usage is TRBJ2-7; a weak D match, TRBD1 (5 bases). The CDR3 extends over 14 amino acids. The germline CDR1 and CDR2 sequences are LNHDA and SQIVND (reference sequence). The germline V and J ends were trimmed by 4 bases and 6 bases, with 16 bases remaining between them. CDR3 DNA: TGTGCCAGTAGTACCGACAGCCAGGTCCCCGAGCAGTACTTC. The encoded protein is CASSTDSQVPEQYF.

The chain couples TRBV7-2 to TRBJ1-1; possible D gene TRBD1, 6 bases. This CDR3 is 13 amino acids long. CDR1 is SGHTA, CDR2 FQGNSA, per germline. V was pared by 4 bases and J by 8 bases, with 14 bases between. The CDR3 here is CASSSGGGREAFF. CDR3 sequence (DNA): TGTGCCAGCAGCTCCGGGGGGGGGCGCGAAGCTTTCTTT.

The chain combines TRBV5-4 with TRBJ2-2; 10 bases match TRBD1. CDR1 and CDR2 (germline): SGHNT, YYREEE (reference sequence). The CDR3 consists of 18 residues. V lost 4 bases to trimming and J lost 1 base; unmatched junction nucleotides: 10. The DNA for the CDR3 is TGTGCCAGCAGCCTACCCGGGACAGGGGCTGGGAACACCGGGGAGCTGTTTTTT. Its translation is CASSLPGTGAGNTGELFF.

CDR3 amino acids: CASSIRDRGWYEQYF. DNA of the CDR3: TGTGCCAGCAGCATAAGGGACAGGGGGTGGTACGAGCAGTACTTC. The chain has TRBV7-2 and TRBJ2-7, with 11 bases matching TRBD1. The V gene's germline CDR1 is SGHTA and CDR2 FQGNSA. The CDR3 runs 15 residues. Germline trimming cut 5 bases from V and 4 bases from J; bases unmatched to any gene: 7.

The rearrangement links TRBV3-1 (or the pseudogene TRBV3-2) to TRBJ1-5, with D maybe TRBD1 (5 bases). Germline assignment: CDR1 LGHDT and CDR2 YNNKEL (reference sequence). The CDR3 consists of 13 residues. Trimming shortened V by 3 bases and J by 4 bases, and 7 bases separated the two germline ends. CDR3 region: CASSHPGNQPQHF. In DNA form, the CDR3 reads TGTGCCAGCAGCCACCCAGGGAATCAGCCCCAGCATTTT.

This rearrangement joins TRBV5-1 to TRBJ2-1, with a weak D call TRBD2 (7 bases). The CDR3 contains 12 residues. The germline gives CDR1 SGHRS, CDR2 YFSETQ. Trimming left V 7 bases short and J 8 bases short, with 13 bases between. The CDR3 coding sequence is TGCGCCAGCCGGGGGGCTGGTGATGAGCAGTTCTTC. This gives the protein CASRGAGDEQFF.

This clone was found a few times. The chain combines TRBV6-4 with TRBJ2-3; 8 bases match TRBD2. V was pared by 0 bases and J by 4 bases, with 3 bases of the junction left unmatched. The germline V gene encodes CDR1 MRHNA and CDR2 SNTAGT. This CDR3 contains 15 residues. DNA for the CDR3: TGTGCCAGCAGTGACTCTAGCGGGAAAGCAGATACGCAGTATTTT. Translation: CASSDSSGKADTQYF.

The count of this clone is one. This chain joins TRBV28 and TRBJ1-3; the match to TRBD1 covers 8 bases. The ends lost 5 bases at V and 4 bases at J; junction bases unmatched: 7. The CDR3 contains 15 residues. CDR1 and CDR2 (germline): MDHEN, SYDVKM. The CDR3, as DNA: TGTGCCAGCAGTCCTCAGGGGGCTGTGGGAAACACCATATATTTT. This translates into CASSPQGAVGNTIYF.

The genes are TRBV5-5 and TRBJ2-7; D unclear. V lost 0 bases and J lost 0, with 16 bases in between. The CDR3 totals 17 residues. The V gene's germline CDR1 is SGHKS and CDR2 YYEKEE (reference sequence). The CDR3 region is CASSLAGTQPPSYEQYV. Written as DNA, the CDR3 is TGTGCCAGCAGCTTGGCAGGTACACAACCGCCCTCCTACGAGCAGTACGTC.

V gene TRBV19 combines with J gene TRBJ2-2, with 10 bases identical to TRBD1. The CDR3 runs 16 residues. After removal of 0 bases from V and 6 bases from J, the junction contained 4 bases not matched to a gene. From germline, CDR1 is LNHDA and CDR2 SQIVND (reference sequence). In DNA, the CDR3 is TGTGCCAGTAGTATAGATTTGACAGGGGGCGCCGGGGAGCTGTTTTTT. It encodes CASSIDLTGGAGELFF.

V gene TRBV15 combines with J gene TRBJ1-4, with a weak D call TRBD1 (5 bases). The germline V and J ends were trimmed by 0 bases and 6 bases, with 11 bases remaining between them. The CDR3 is 15 amino acids. In germline, CDR1 is LNHNV, CDR2 YYDKDF (reference sequence). For the CDR3, the DNA is TGTGCCACCAGCAGAGACAGGGTTGGGGATGAAAAACTGTTTTTT. Encoded protein: CATSRDRVGDEKLFF.

This chain joins TRBV29-1 and TRBJ2-3; 9 positions agree with TRBD2. In germline, CDR1 is SQVTM, CDR2 ANQGSEA. CDR3 length equals 14 residues. V lost 2 bases and J lost 4; bases outside the gene matches: 4. The CDR3 is CSVELAGSADTQYF. DNA for the CDR3: TGCAGCGTTGAACTAGCGGGAAGCGCAGATACGCAGTATTTT.